This T cell receptor (beta chain) appears in the sequencing data of a study of T cell responses to AZD1222 COVID-19 vaccine. Study at large: It was second doses at about 4 or about 12 weeks that were pooled. Study-level findings and limits: Spike-specific TCR breadth and depth grew following two AZD1222 doses. The donor group comprised mostly white British people and more females; the analysis possibly underestimated clonal diversity. Only a handful of AZD1222 recipients, several in all, had baseline seropositivity.

Clones were sequenced by immunoSEQ multiplex PCR, and TCRdb holds only the in-frame ones, with some missing. The sample contains 85,000 to 100,000 clones, 85% to 95% of which appear only once. CDR1 and CDR2 from the germline V gene are KGHDR and SFDVKD. The ends lost 1 base at V and 5 bases at J; junction bases unmatched: 8. There are 17 residues in the CDR3. Remarks on this clone: Its antigen is not identified.

The rearrangement uses TRBV24-1 and TRBJ2-2; TRBD1 matches 8 bases. Sequences were derived from peripheral blood, sampled on day 0 of AZD1222 vaccination. The receptor was derived from an adult in good health. The CDR3 DNA reads TGTGCCACCAGTGATTTTTCCGCCAGGGGGCGAACCGGGGAGCTGTTTTTT. It yields the protein CATSDFSARGRTGELFF.